A selection of T cell receptor beta chains follows, all from one sample in a study of cytomegalovirus exposure and HLA in healthy donors. TCRdb keeps only in-frame clones here, not all; method: immunoSEQ multiplex PCR. The sample records 150,000 to 180,000 clones, around 84% being singletons. Sequencing was carried out using PBMCs. Every receptor here comes from a human donor in good health. Each CDR3 is given with its conserved first and last residue. Each record gives: clone size, J gene, V gene, D gene, CDR3 protein, CDR3 DNA. The D gene is left open where the match is weak. Not every row has a clone size; where given, it reads once, few, many or a size class.

size: NA; J: TRBJ1-4; V: TRBV6-1; D: NA; CDR3: CASSGGKSYEKLFF; DNA: TGTGCCAGCAGTGGCGGGAAATCGTATGAAAAACTGTTTTTT
size: NA; J: TRBJ2-1; V: TRBV11-2; D: NA; CDR3: CASSFGVALFREQFF; DNA: TGTGCCAGCAGCTTCGGGGTTGCGTTGTTTCGTGAGCAGTTCTTC
size: NA; J: TRBJ2-7; V: TRBV6-1; D: NA; CDR3: CASSATRGYEQYF; DNA: TGTGCCAGCAGTGCCACAAGGGGCTACGAGCAGTACTTC
size: NA; J: TRBJ2-1; V: TRBV9; D: TRBD2; CDR3: CASSVGGGAENEQFF; DNA: TGTGCCAGCAGCGTAGGCGGGGGGGCTGAGAATGAGCAGTTCTTC
size: NA; J: TRBJ2-3; V: TRBV28; D: TRBD2; CDR3: CASSLAGEIADTQYF; DNA: TGTGCCAGCAGTTTGGCGGGAGAGATCGCAGATACGCAGTATTTT
size: NA; J: TRBJ1-2; V: TRBV5-4; D: TRBD1; CDR3: CASSLQGAEGYTF; DNA: TGTGCCAGCAGCCTACAGGGGGCAGAAGGCTACACCTTC
size: once; J: TRBJ2-7; V: TRBV5-4; D: TRBD2; CDR3: CASSLWLAGGNRGYEQYF; DNA: TGTGCCAGCAGCTTGTGGCTGGCGGGAGGCAACCGGGGGTACGAGCAGTACTTC
size: NA; J: TRBJ1-2; V: TRBV5-6; D: NA; CDR3: CASSGRSRGYYGYTF; DNA: TGTGCCAGCAGCGGTCGGAGCAGGGGATACTATGGCTACACCTTC
size: NA; J: TRBJ2-2; V: TRBV6-5; D: NA; CDR3: CASSGAGFTGELFF; DNA: TGTGCCAGCAGTGGGGCGGGGTTCACCGGGGAGCTGTTTTTT
size: NA; J: TRBJ1-1; V: TRBV2; D: NA; CDR3: CASSGGGFGGAFF; DNA: TGTGCCAGCAGTGGGGGGGGATTCGGGGGAGCTTTCTTT
size: once; J: TRBJ2-7; V: TRBV11-2; D: TRBD2; CDR3: CASSLGTSGKYEQYF; DNA: TGTGCCAGCAGCTTGGGGACTAGCGGGAAATACGAGCAGTACTTC
size: few; J: TRBJ2-5; V: TRBV7-2; D: TRBD2; CDR3: CAKGTGAGPQYF; DNA: TGTGCCAAAGGGACTGGAGCGGGGCCCCAGTACTTC
size: once; J: TRBJ2-5; V: TRBV10-3; D: TRBD2; CDR3: CAISESSSGVETQYF; DNA: TGTGCCATCAGTGAGTCGTCTAGCGGGGTGGAGACCCAGTACTTC
size: NA; J: TRBJ2-1; V: TRBV29-1; D: NA; CDR3: CSVESIEGVSSGNEQFF; DNA: TGCAGCGTTGAATCTATCGAGGGGGTCAGCAGCGGCAATGAGCAGTTCTTC
size: NA; J: TRBJ2-7; V: TRBV4-2; D: TRBD2; CDR3: CASTQLAGEGEQYF; DNA: TGTGCCAGCACCCAACTAGCGGGAGAGGGCGAGCAGTACTTC
size: NA; J: TRBJ1-4; V: TRBV28; D: TRBD1; CDR3: CASSFGQGVEKLFF; DNA: TGTGCCAGCAGTTTCGGACAGGGTGTAGAAAAACTGTTTTTT
size: NA; J: TRBJ2-3; V: TRBV5-1; D: TRBD2; CDR3: CASSLKRGITDTQYF; DNA: TGCGCCAGCAGCTTAAAGCGGGGGATCACAGATACGCAGTATTTT
size: NA; J: TRBJ2-5; V: TRBV6-6; D: NA; CDR3: CASSSPFSSVIETQYF; DNA: TGTGCCAGCAGTTCCCCATTTTCTAGCGTAATAGAGACCCAGTACTTC
size: NA; J: TRBJ1-1; V: TRBV7-9; D: NA; CDR3: CASSLYLGATEAFF; DNA: TGTGCCAGCAGCTTATACTTAGGGGCCACTGAAGCTTTCTTT
size: few; J: TRBJ1-6; V: TRBV18; D: TRBD1; CDR3: CASSRDRESSPLHF; DNA: TGTGCCAGCTCACGAGACAGGGAGAGCTCACCCCTCCACTTT
size: few; J: TRBJ2-1; V: TRBV6-1; D: TRBD2; CDR3: CASSELAGDYNEQFF; DNA: TGTGCCAGCAGCGAGCTAGCGGGAGACTACAATGAGCAGTTCTTC
size: NA; J: TRBJ2-3; V: TRBV9; D: NA; CDR3: CASSQPSSGRQYF; DNA: TGTGCCAGCAGCCAGCCCTCAAGCGGGCGGCAGTATTTT
size: NA; J: TRBJ2-5; V: TRBV30; D: TRBD2; CDR3: CAWGMGLAGVETQYF; DNA: TGTGCCTGGGGTATGGGACTAGCGGGAGTGGAGACCCAGTACTTC
size: NA; J: TRBJ2-1; V: TRBV6-1; D: TRBD2; CDR3: CASSAQAWGTSVYYNEQFF; DNA: TGTGCCAGCAGTGCCCAGGCTTGGGGTACTAGCGTATACTACAATGAGCAGTTCTTC
size: NA; J: TRBJ1-1; V: TRBV7-2; D: NA; CDR3: CASSLDLAGAREAFF; DNA: TGTGCCAGCAGCTTAGATTTGGCTGGAGCCCGTGAAGCTTTCTTT
size: few; J: TRBJ2-3; V: TRBV30; D: NA; CDR3: CAWRSTKSTDTQYF; DNA: TGTGCCTGGAGGTCAACTAAAAGCACAGATACGCAGTATTTT
size: NA; J: TRBJ2-7; V: TRBV15; D: TRBD1; CDR3: CATSRDRQGAYEQYF; DNA: TGTGCCACCAGCAGAGATCGGCAGGGGGCCTACGAGCAGTACTTC
size: NA; J: TRBJ2-7; V: TRBV5-1; D: TRBD2; CDR3: CASAGAGGKYEQYF; DNA: TGCGCCAGCGCGGGAGCGGGAGGGAAATACGAGCAGTACTTC
size: NA; J: TRBJ1-5; V: TRBV4-1; D: NA; CDR3: CASSQDERGQPQHF; DNA: TGCGCCAGCAGCCAAGATGAAAGGGGTCAGCCCCAGCATTTT
size: NA; J: TRBJ2-1; V: TRBV6-6; D: NA; CDR3: CASTYGGLYNEQFF; DNA: TGTGCCAGCACCTATGGGGGCCTCTACAATGAGCAGTTCTTC